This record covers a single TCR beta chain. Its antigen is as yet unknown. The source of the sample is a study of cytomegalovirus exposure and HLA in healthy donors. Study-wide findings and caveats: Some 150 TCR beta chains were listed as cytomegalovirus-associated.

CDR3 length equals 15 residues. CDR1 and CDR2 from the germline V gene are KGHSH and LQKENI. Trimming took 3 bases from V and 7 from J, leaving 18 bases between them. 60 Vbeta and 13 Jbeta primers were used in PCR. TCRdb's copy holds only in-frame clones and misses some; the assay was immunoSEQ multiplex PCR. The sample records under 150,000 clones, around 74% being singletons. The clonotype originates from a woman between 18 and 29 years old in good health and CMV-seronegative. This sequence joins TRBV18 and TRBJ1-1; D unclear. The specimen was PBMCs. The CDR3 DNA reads TGTGCCAGCTCACCCGATGCAGGAGGGTATGGTGAAGCTTTCTTT. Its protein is CASSPDAGGYGEAFF.